A single sample is the source of the 20 T cell receptor beta chains below, sequenced in a study of control samples from healthy donors and cancer patients. Method: immunoSEQ multiplex PCR; TCRdb's copy keeps in-frame clones and lacks some. Among some 160,000 clones listed, 80% to 95% were seen once. Sequenced sample: blood. Source of these receptors: a woman in her 30s in good health.

V usage is TRBV28 and J usage is TRBJ2-2; a possible D gene is TRBD2 (5 bases). The CDR3 spans 16 residues. Germline V gene lookup returns CDR1 MDHEN and CDR2 SYDVKM. Trimming took off 6 bases at V and 3 bases at J, with 17 bases between the two ends. In DNA form, the CDR3 reads TGTGCCAGCAGCTCTCCAGGAGGACCTTACACCGGGGAGCTGTTTTTT. Its protein is CASSSPGGPYTGELFF.

The chain carries TRBV3-1 (or the pseudogene TRBV3-2) and TRBJ2-7, with D unclear. Germline CDR1 and CDR2: LGHDT and YNNKEL (reference sequence). CDR3 size: 14 residues. Trimming stripped 1 base from V and 0 bases from J, with 7 bases between. CDR3 nucleotide sequence: TGTGCCAGCAGCCAAGTTCGTAGCTCCTACGAGCAGTACTTC. Its translation is CASSQVRSSYEQYF.

The chain couples TRBV7-9 to TRBJ2-5, with 8 bases fitting TRBD2. V was pared by 5 bases and J by 5 bases, with 10 bases of the junction left unmatched. Germline assignment: CDR1 SEHNR and CDR2 FQNEAQ (reference sequence). The CDR3 contains 15 residues. The CDR3 DNA is TGTGCCAGCAGCCCAACTAGCGGAAGCCAGGAGACCCAGTACTTC. Translating it yields CASSPTSGSQETQYF.

This chain joins TRBV28 and TRBJ2-4, with D uncertain. Germline assignment: CDR1 MDHEN and CDR2 SYDVKM. V dropped 6 bases and J dropped 1 base, with 16 bases sitting between them. This CDR3 spans 16 amino acids. CDR3 sequence reads: CASSHTHRIAKNIQYF. The CDR3 nucleotides are TGTGCCAGCAGCCACACCCATAGGATCGCCAAAAACATTCAGTACTTC.

Here the CDR3 DNA reads TGCGCCAGCAGCCAATATAGGGGACTAGCTCGAGATACGCAGTATTTT. Protein: CASSQYRGLARDTQYF. The rearrangement links TRBV4-1 to TRBJ2-3, with TRBD2 matching over 9 bases. CDR3 length: 16 residues. CDR1 is MGHRA and CDR2 is YSYEKL in the germline V gene. Germline trimming cut 2 bases from V and 5 bases from J; bases unmatched to any gene: 8.

Comment on this clone: Distinct nucleotide sequences in the sample also encode this CDR3. The chain recombines TRBV18 with TRBJ2-5; D uncertain. CDR3 length equals 13 residues. Trimming removed 0 bases from V and 1 base from J, with 3 bases in between. Germline V gives CDR1 KGHSH, CDR2 LQKENI. CDR3 sequence: CASSPPGQETQYF. CDR3 nucleotide sequence: TGTGCCAGCTCACCACCCGGCCAAGAGACCCAGTACTTC.

The chain joins TRBV6-5 to TRBJ1-2; no firm D call. Germline V gives CDR1 MNHEY, CDR2 SVGAGI. The germline V and J ends were trimmed by 4 bases and 6 bases, with 12 bases remaining between them. There are 13 residues in the CDR3. CDR3 in DNA: TGTGCCAGCAGTTCCGCCGCCTTCGATGGCTACACCTTC. Amino acids: CASSSAAFDGYTF.

This chain connects TRBV18 to TRBJ2-5; 7 bases match TRBD2. Germline V gene lookup returns CDR1 KGHSH and CDR2 LQKENI. The CDR3 spans 14 residues. Germline trimming cut 2 bases from V and 3 bases from J; bases unmatched to any gene: 3. The DNA for the CDR3 is TGTGCCAGCTCACCAAGGACTAGTGAAGAGACCCAGTACTTC. Its protein is CASSPRTSEETQYF.

This clone has only a few counts. The CDR3 sequence is CASSLARPGNTIYF. The CDR3 nucleotides read TGTGCCAGCAGCTTAGCTAGACCTGGAAACACCATATATTTT. The chain carries TRBV11-2 and TRBJ1-3; no reliable D call. This CDR3 is built from 14 residues. Trimming shortened V by 1 base and J by 2 bases, and 6 bases separated the two germline ends. Germline V gene lookup returns CDR1 SGHAT and CDR2 FQNNGV. Together with reference TRBV11-2 and TRBJ1-3, the CDR3 gives the full variable domain: EAGVAQSPRYKIIEKRQSVAFWCNPISGHATLYWYQQILGQGPKLLIQFQNNGVVDDSQLPKDRFSAERLKGVDSTLKIQPAKLEDSAVYLCASSLARPGNTIYFGEGSWLTVV.

The rearrangement uses TRBV18 and TRBJ1-4; D ambiguous. The germline CDR1 and CDR2 sequences are KGHSH and LQKENI. The germline V and J ends were trimmed by 1 base and 3 bases, with 12 bases remaining between them. There are 16 residues in the CDR3. CDR3 in DNA: TGTGCCAGCTCACCACTTTCCGGGGAGCCTAATGAAAAACTGTTTTTT. This codes for CASSPLSGEPNEKLFF.

The chain carries TRBV19 and TRBJ1-2; a possible D gene is TRBD1 (6 bases). Deletions cut 5 bases from V and 4 bases from J, with 14 bases between. The CDR3 is 14 residues long. Germline lookup yields CDR1 LNHDA and CDR2 SQIVND (reference sequence). The CDR3 DNA follows: TGTGCCAGTAGTTTCTCAGGGGCCCGCTATGGCTACACCTTC. Amino acid sequence: CASSFSGARYGYTF. The whole variable domain, filled in from reference TRBV19 and TRBJ1-2, reads DGGITQSPKYLFRKEGQNVTLSCEQNLNHDAMYWYRQDPGQGLRLIYYSQIVNDFQKGDIAEGYSVSREKKESFPLTVTSAQKNPTAFYLCASSFSGARYGYTFGSGTRLTVV.

The chain recombines TRBV7-9 with TRBJ1-2, with D possibly matching TRBD1 (5 bases). The CDR3 is 15 residues long. Trimming took 5 bases from V and 0 from J, leaving 13 bases between them. Germline V lookup: CDR1 SEHNR, CDR2 FQNEAQ (reference sequence). The CDR3 region has the DNA TGTGCCAGCAGCCTGGGGGGAACCTCTAACTATGGCTACACCTTC. Its translation: CASSLGGTSNYGYTF.

The rearrangement joins TRBV18 to TRBJ2-1, with a possible D match to TRBD2 (5 bases). The germline CDR1 and CDR2 sequences are KGHSH and LQKENI. The CDR3 covers 15 residues. Between the trimmed V and J ends, which lost 2 bases and 5 bases, there was a span of 13 bases. This CDR3 is CASSPTADWHNEQFF. The CDR3 nucleotides read TGTGCCAGCTCACCAACCGCGGACTGGCACAATGAGCAGTTCTTC.

This clone has only a few counts. The rearrangement links TRBV7-9 to TRBJ1-1, with D unresolved. V gave up 8 bases and J gave up 0 bases, with 1 base separating them. Per the germline V gene, CDR1 is SEHNR and CDR2 is FQNEAQ (reference sequence). The CDR3 contains 10 residues. CDR3 sequence: CASVNTEAFF. The DNA of the CDR3 is TGTGCCAGCGTGAACACTGAAGCTTTCTTT.

This clone was observed once. The CDR3 is CASSYTGYQPQHF. CDR3 nucleotides: TGTGCCAGCAGTTACACAGGGTATCAGCCCCAGCATTTT. The rearrangement uses TRBV6-5 and TRBJ1-5, with D maybe TRBD1 (6 bases). There are 13 residues in the CDR3. The germline V gene has CDR1 MNHEY and CDR2 SVGAGI. V lost 2 bases and J lost 5, with 7 bases in between.

V gene TRBV4-1 combines with J gene TRBJ1-4; D not resolved. V dropped 1 base and J dropped 4 bases, with 10 bases sitting between them. Germline V CDR1 and CDR2: MGHRA, YSYEKL. The CDR3 spans 15 residues. The CDR3 DNA sequence: TGCGCCAGCAGCCAAGTCGAGGGTTTTAATGAAAAACTGTTTTTT. It yields the protein CASSQVEGFNEKLFF.

The chain couples TRBV7-3 to TRBJ2-4; 9 bases align to TRBD1. This CDR3 is 14 amino acids long. The V gene's germline CDR1 is SGHTA and CDR2 FQGTGA. Trimming took 5 bases from V and 9 from J; bases not matched to a gene: 8. DNA of the CDR3: TGTGCCAGCAGCCCGGGACAGGGTTTGAGCATTCAGTACTTC. Amino acid sequence: CASSPGQGLSIQYF. Filled out from reference TRBV7-3 and TRBJ2-4, the complete variable domain reads GAGVSQTPSNKVTEKGKYVELRCDPISGHTALYWYRQSLGQGPEFLIYFQGTGAADDSGLPNDRFFAVRPEGSVSTLKIQRTERGDSAVYLCASSPGQGLSIQYFGAGTRLSVL.

The chain combines TRBV5-6 with TRBJ2-1; D tentatively fits TRBD1 or TRBD2 (5 bases each). The germline CDR1 and CDR2 sequences are SGHDT and YYEEEE. The V and J ends lost 4 bases and 15 bases respectively, with 14 bases between them. There are 11 residues in the CDR3. The CDR3 region has the DNA TGTGCCAGCAGCGGGGGACCCCGGAGGTTCTTC. Translating gives CASSGGPRRFF.

This clone came up a few times. The chain recombines TRBV28 with TRBJ2-7; D is unclear. Germline V lookup: CDR1 MDHEN, CDR2 SYDVKM. The CDR3 is 11 residues long. Trimming took off 4 bases at V and 9 bases at J, with 10 bases between the two ends. CDR3 residues: CASSSRKGQYF. In DNA form, the CDR3 reads TGTGCCAGCAGTTCTAGAAAAGGGCAGTACTTC. The full variable domain, its missing parts supplied by reference TRBV28 and TRBJ2-7, is DVKVTQSSRYLVKRTGEKVFLECVQDMDHENMFWYRQDPGLGLRLIYFSYDVKMKEKGDIPEGYSVSREKKERFSLILESASTNQTSMYLCASSSRKGQYFGPGTRLTVT.

V gene TRBV28 combines with J gene TRBJ1-6; D might be TRBD1 (5 bases). The CDR3 loop spans 16 amino acids. CDR1 and CDR2 (germline): MDHEN, SYDVKM. Trimming stripped 5 bases from V and 4 bases from J, with 15 bases between. In DNA form, the CDR3 reads TGTGCCAGCAGTCCCGACAGTCGCTCATATAATTCACCCCTCCACTTT. Amino acids: CASSPDSRSYNSPLHF.